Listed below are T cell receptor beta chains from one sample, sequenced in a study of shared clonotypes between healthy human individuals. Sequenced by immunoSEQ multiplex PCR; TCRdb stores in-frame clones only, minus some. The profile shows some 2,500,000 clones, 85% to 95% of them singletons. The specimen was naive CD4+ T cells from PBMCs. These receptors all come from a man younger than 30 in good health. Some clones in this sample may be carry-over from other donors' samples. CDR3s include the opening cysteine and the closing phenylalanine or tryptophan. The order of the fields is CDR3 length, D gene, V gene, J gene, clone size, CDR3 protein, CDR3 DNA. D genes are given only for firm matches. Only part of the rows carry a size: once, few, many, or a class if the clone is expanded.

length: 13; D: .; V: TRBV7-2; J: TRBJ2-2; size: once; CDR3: CASSLELGGELFF; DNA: TGTGCCAGCAGCTTAGAGCTGGGCGGGGAGCTGTTTTTT
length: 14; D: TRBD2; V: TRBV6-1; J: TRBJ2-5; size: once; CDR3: CASTPGTSEETQYF; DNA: TGTGCCAGCACCCCAGGGACTAGCGAAGAGACCCAGTACTTC
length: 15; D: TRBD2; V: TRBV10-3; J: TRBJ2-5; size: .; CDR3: CAISGTSGRAETQYF; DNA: TGTGCCATCAGTGGGACTAGCGGGAGGGCTGAGACCCAGTACTTC
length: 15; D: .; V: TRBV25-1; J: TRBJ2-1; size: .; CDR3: CASSDPVLGSSEQFF; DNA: TGTGCCAGCAGTGATCCAGTATTGGGGTCGAGTGAGCAGTTCTTC
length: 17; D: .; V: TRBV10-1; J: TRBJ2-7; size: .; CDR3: CASSPLRGGSTLYEQYF; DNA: TGCGCCAGCAGTCCTCTCCGGGGTGGCAGCACCCTCTACGAGCAGTACTTC
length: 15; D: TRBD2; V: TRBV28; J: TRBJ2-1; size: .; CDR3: CASKPGTSDYNEQFF; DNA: TGTGCCAGCAAACCCGGGACTAGCGACTACAATGAGCAGTTCTTC
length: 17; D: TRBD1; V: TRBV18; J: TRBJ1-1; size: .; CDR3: CASSPRDRGHGNTEAFF; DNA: TGTGCCAGCTCACCACGGGACAGGGGGCACGGGAACACTGAAGCTTTCTTT
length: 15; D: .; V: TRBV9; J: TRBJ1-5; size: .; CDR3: CASSVGAGEGQPQHF; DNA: TGTGCCAGCAGCGTAGGGGCAGGGGAGGGTCAGCCCCAGCATTTT
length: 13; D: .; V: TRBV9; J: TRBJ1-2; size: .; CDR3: CASSADINYGYTF; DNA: TGTGCCAGCAGCGCGGACATTAACTATGGCTACACCTTC
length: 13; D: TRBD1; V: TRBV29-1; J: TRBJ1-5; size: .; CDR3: CSVQGMGNQPQHF; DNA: TGCAGCGTACAGGGGATGGGGAATCAGCCCCAGCATTTT
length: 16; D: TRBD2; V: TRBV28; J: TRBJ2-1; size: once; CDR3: CASSFPQAGGHGEQFF; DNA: TGTGCCAGCAGTTTTCCCCAGGCGGGAGGCCATGGTGAGCAGTTCTTC
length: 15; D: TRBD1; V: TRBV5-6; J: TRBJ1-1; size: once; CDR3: CASSPRTGGGGEAFF; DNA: TGTGCCAGCAGCCCCCGGACAGGGGGAGGCGGTGAAGCTTTCTTT
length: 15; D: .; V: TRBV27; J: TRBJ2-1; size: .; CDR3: CASSLPSQGRNEQFF; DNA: TGTGCCAGCAGTTTACCCTCGCAGGGGCGGAATGAGCAGTTCTTC
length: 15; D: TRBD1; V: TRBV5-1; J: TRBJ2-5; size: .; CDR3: CASSLGTGLGETQYF; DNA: TGCGCCAGCAGCTTGGGGACAGGGCTTGGGGAGACCCAGTACTTC
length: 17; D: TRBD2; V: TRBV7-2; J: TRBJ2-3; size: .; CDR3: CASSLARASGRTDTQYF; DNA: TGTGCCAGCAGCTTAGCGCGGGCTAGCGGGAGGACAGATACGCAGTATTTT
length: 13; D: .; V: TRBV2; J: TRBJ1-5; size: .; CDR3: CASSEVRNQPQHF; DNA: TGTGCCAGCAGTGAGGTGCGCAATCAGCCCCAGCATTTT
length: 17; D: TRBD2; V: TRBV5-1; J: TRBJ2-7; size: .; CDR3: CASSLENSGSVPYEQYF; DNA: TGCGCCAGCAGCTTGGAGAATAGCGGGAGTGTGCCCTACGAGCAGTACTTC